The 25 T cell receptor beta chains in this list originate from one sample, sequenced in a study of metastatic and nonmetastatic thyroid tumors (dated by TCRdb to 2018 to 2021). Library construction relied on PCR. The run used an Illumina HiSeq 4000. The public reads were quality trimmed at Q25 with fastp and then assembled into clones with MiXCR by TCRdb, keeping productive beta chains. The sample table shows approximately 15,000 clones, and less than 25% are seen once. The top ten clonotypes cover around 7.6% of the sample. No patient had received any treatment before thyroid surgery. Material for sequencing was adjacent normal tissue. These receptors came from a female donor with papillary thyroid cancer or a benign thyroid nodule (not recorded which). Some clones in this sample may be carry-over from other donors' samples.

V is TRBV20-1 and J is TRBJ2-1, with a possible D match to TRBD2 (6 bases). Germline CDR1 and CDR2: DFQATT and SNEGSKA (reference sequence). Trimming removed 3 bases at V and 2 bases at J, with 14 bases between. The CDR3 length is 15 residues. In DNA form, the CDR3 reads TGCAGTGCTAGTCCTGGACTACGGCCCTACAATGAGCAGTTCTTC. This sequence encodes CSASPGLRPYNEQFF.

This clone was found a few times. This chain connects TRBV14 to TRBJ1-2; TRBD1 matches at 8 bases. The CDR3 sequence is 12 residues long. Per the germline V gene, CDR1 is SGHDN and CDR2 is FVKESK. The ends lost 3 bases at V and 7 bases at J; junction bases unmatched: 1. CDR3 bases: TGTGCCAGCAGCCAGGACAGGGTTGGCTACACCTTC. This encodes CASSQDRVGYTF.

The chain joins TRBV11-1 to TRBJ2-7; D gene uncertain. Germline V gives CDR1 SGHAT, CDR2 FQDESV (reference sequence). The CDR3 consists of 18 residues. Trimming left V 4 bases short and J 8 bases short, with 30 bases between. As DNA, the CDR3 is TGTGCCAGCAGCTCCCCCGCGTGGTCGGCGGCGGACCGCCTACAGCAGTACTTC. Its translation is CASSSPAWSAADRLQQYF.

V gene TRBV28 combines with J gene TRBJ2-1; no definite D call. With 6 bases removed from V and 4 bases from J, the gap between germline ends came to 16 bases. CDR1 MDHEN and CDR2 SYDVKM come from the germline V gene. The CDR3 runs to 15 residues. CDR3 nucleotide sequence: TGTGCCAGCAGACATAGTCCGTCGGAATACAATGAGCAGTTCTTC. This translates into CASRHSPSEYNEQFF.

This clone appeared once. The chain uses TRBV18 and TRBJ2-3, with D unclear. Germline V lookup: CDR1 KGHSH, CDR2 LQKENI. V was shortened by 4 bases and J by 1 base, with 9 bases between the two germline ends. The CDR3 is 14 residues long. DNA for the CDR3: TGTGCCAGCTCACTATCCCTCGGCACAGATACGCAGTATTTT. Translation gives CASSLSLGTDTQYF.

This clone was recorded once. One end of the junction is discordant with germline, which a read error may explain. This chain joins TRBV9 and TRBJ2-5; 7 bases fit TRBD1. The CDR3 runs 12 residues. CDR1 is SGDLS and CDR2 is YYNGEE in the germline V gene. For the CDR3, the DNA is TGTGCCAGCAGCGCGAATGGACAGGTCTCGTGCTTC. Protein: CASSANGQVSCF.

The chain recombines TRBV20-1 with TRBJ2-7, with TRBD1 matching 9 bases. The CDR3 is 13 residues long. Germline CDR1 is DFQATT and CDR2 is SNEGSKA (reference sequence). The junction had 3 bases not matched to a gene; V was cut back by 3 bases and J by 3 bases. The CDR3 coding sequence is TGCAGTGCTAGCGGGACAGGGTACTACGAGCAGTACTTC. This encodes CSASGTGYYEQYF.

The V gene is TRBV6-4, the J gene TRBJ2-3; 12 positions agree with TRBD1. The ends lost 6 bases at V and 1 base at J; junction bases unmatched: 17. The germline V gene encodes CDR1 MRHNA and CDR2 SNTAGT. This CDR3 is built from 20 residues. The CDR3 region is CASRGRTGTGGDKGTDTQYF. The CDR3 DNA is TGTGCCAGCAGAGGTCGGACCGGGACAGGGGGCGATAAAGGCACAGATACGCAGTATTTT.

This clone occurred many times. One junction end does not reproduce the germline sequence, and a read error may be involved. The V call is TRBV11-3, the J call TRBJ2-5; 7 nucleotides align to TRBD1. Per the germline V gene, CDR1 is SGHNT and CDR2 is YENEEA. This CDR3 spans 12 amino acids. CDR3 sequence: CASSLDRQGPNF. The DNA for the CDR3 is TGTGCCAGCAGCTTAGACAGACAGGGACCGAACTTC.

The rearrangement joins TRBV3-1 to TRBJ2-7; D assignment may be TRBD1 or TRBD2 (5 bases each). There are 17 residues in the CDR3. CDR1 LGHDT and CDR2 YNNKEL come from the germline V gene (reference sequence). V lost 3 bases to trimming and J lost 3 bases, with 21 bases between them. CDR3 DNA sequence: TGTGCCAGCAGCCAGAGGTCCCCGGGGCAGGGTATCTACGAGCAGTACTTC. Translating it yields CASSQRSPGQGIYEQYF.

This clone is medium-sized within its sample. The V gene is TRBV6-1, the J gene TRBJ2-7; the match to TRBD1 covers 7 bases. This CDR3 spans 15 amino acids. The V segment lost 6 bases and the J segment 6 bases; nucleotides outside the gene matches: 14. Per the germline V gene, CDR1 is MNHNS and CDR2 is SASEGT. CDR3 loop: CASSQYGQVMVEQYF. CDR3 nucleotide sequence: TGTGCCAGCAGCCAATATGGACAGGTTATGGTCGAGCAGTACTTC.

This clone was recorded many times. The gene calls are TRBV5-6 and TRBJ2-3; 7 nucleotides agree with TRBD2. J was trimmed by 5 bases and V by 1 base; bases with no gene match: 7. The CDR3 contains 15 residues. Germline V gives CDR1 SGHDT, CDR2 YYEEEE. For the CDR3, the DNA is TGTGCCAGCAGCTTGAGGGCGGGAGTGGGAGATACGCAGTATTTT. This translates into CASSLRAGVGDTQYF.

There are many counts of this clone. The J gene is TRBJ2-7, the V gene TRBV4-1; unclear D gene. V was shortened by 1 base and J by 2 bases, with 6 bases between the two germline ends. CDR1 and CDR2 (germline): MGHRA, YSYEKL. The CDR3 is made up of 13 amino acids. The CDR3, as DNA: TGCGCCAGCAGCCAAGGCCAGACCTACGAGCAGTACTTC. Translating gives CASSQGQTYEQYF.

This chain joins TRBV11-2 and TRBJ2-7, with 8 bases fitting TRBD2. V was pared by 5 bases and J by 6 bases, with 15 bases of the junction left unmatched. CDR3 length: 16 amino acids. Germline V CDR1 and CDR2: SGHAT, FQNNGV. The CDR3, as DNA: TGTGCCAGCAGCCGTATCATGACTAGCGCGCCTGGCGAGCAGTACTTC. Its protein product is CASSRIMTSAPGEQYF.

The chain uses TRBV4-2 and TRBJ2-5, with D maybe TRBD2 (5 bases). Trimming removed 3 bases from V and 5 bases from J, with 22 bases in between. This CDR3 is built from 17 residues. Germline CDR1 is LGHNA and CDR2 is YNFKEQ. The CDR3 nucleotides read TGTGCCAGCAGCCAGCTGACGGGTACGGGGTTGAGGGAGACCCAGTACTTC. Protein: CASSQLTGTGLRETQYF.

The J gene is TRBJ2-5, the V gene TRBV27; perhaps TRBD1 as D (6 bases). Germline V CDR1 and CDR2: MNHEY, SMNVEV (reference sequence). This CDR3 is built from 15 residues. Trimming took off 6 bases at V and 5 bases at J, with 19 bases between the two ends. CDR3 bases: TGTGCCAGCAGATCCGGGACAAAAGTATCCGAGACCCAGTACTTC. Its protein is CASRSGTKVSETQYF.

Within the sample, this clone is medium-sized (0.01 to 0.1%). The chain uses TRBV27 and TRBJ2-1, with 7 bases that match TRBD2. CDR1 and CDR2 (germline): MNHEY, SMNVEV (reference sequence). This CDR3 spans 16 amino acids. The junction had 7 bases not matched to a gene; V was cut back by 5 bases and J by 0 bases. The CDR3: CASSLYGGSSYNEQFF. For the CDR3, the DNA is TGTGCCAGCAGTCTATATGGCGGGAGCTCCTACAATGAGCAGTTCTTC.

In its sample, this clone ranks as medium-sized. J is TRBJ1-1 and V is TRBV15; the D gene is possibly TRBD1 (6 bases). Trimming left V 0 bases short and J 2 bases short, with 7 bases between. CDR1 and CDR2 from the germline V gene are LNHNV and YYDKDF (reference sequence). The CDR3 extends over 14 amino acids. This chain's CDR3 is CATSRDRGNTEAFF. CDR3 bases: TGTGCCACCAGCAGAGACAGGGGCAACACTGAAGCTTTCTTT.

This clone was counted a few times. This CDR3 reads CASMGGKETQYF. CDR3 sequence (DNA): TGTGCCAGCATGGGGGGAAAAGAGACCCAGTACTTC. The rearrangement links TRBV2 to TRBJ2-5; possible D gene TRBD2, 6 bases. In germline, CDR1 is SNHLY, CDR2 FYNNEI. The CDR3 covers 12 residues. The V end was cut by 7 bases, the J end by 3 bases, with 9 bases between.

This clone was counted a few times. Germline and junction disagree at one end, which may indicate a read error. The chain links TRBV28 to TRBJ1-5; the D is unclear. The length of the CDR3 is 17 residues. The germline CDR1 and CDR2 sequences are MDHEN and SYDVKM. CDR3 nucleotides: TGTGCCAGCAGTCCCGGACGGAACATTTATAGCAATCAGCCCCATTATTTT. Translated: CASSPGRNIYSNQPHYF.

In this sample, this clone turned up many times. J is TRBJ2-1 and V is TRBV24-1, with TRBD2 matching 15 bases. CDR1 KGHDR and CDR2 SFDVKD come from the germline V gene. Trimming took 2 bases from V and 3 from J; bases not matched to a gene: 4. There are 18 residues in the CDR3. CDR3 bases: TGTGCCACCAGTGATTCCGGACTAGCGGGGGGGCGCTACAATGAGCAGTTCTTC. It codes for CATSDSGLAGGRYNEQFF.

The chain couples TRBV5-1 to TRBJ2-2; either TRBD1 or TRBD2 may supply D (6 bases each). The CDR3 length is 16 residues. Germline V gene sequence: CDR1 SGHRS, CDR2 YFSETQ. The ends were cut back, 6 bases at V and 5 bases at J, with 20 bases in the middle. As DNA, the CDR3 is TGCGCCAGCAACATACAGGGTAGAGGAGGGACCGGGGAGCTGTTTTTT. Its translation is CASNIQGRGGTGELFF.

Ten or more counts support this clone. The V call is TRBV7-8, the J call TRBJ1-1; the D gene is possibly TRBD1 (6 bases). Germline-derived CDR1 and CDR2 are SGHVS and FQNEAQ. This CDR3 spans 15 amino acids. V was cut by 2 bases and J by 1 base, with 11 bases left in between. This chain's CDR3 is CASSLSYRENTEAFF. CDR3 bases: TGTGCCAGCAGCTTATCCTACAGGGAGAACACTGAAGCTTTCTTT. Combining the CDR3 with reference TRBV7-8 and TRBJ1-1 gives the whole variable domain GAGVSQSPRYKVAKRGQDVALRCDPISGHVSLFWYQQALGQGPEFLTYFQNEAQLDKSGLPSDRFFAERPEGSVSTLKIQRTQQEDSAVYLCASSLSYRENTEAFFGQGTRLTVV.

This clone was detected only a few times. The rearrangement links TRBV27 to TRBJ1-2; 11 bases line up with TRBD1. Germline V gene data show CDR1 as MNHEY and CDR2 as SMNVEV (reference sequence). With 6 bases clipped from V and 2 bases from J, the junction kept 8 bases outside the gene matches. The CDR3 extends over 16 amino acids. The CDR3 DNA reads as TGTGCCAGCAGCAACCGGGACAGGGGGAACAACTATGGCTACACCTTC. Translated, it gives CASSNRDRGNNYGYTF.

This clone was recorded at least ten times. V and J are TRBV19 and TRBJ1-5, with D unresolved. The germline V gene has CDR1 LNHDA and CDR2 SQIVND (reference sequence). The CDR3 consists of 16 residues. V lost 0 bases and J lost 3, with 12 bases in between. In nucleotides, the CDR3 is TGTGCCAGTAGTATAGATCCTCCGAATTTCAATCAGCCCCAGCATTTT. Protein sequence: CASSIDPPNFNQPQHF.